The rows below give T cell receptor beta chains drawn from one sample of a study of cytomegalovirus exposure and HLA in healthy donors. Clones were read by immunoSEQ multiplex PCR, and TCRdb kept only the in-frame ones, dropping some. The data show about 130,000 clones, 80% seen once. The sample taken for sequencing was PBMCs. The receptors originated from a man aged 30 to 39 in good health and CMV-seronegative. Both conserved end residues are part of each CDR3. Fields, in order: clone size, D gene, J gene, V gene, CDR3 DNA, CDR3 protein. D genes are given only for firm matches. Some rows have no size entry. The others give once, few or many, or a class for an expanded clone.

size: .; D: .; J: TRBJ2-7; V: TRBV13; DNA: TGTGCCAGCAGCTTAGTTCCGGGAGCCTCCTACGAGCAGTACTTC; CDR3: CASSLVPGASYEQYF
size: .; D: .; J: TRBJ2-3; V: TRBV10-3; DNA: TGTGCCATCAGTGAGTCGAGGGCAGTAGACACGCAGTATTTT; CDR3: CAISESRAVDTQYF
size: .; D: TRBD2; J: TRBJ2-1; V: TRBV29-1; DNA: TGCAGCGTTGAGGGGGGGTACACCTACAATGAGCAGTTCTTC; CDR3: CSVEGGYTYNEQFF
size: .; D: TRBD2; J: TRBJ2-1; V: TRBV19; DNA: TGTGCCAGTAGTATATCTAGCGGGAGTAACAATGAGCAGTTCTTC; CDR3: CASSISSGSNNEQFF
size: .; D: .; J: TRBJ2-1; V: TRBV5-4; DNA: TGTGCCAGCAGCTTGCTAGGGGGTCGTGGGTCCTACAATGAGCAGTTCTTC; CDR3: CASSLLGGRGSYNEQFF
size: .; D: TRBD1; J: TRBJ2-7; V: TRBV4-1; DNA: TGCGCCAGCAGCCGGCGGGACAGGGATACGCACGAGCAGTACTTC; CDR3: CASSRRDRDTHEQYF
size: few; D: .; J: TRBJ1-1; V: TRBV10-1; DNA: TGCGCCACCCAACAGGAATTGAACACTGAAGCTTTCTTT; CDR3: CATQQELNTEAFF
size: .; D: .; J: TRBJ2-1; V: TRBV14; DNA: TGTGCCAGCAGCCAAGTGACGGGGTTTGACTACAATGAGCAGTTCTTC; CDR3: CASSQVTGFDYNEQFF
size: .; D: .; J: TRBJ2-2; V: TRBV18; DNA: TGTGCCAGCTCACCTGAGGGTCAGACCGGGGAGCTGTTTTTT; CDR3: CASSPEGQTGELFF
size: once; D: .; J: TRBJ2-7; V: TRBV6-1; DNA: TGTGCCAGCAGTGAGGCTAACAGCCCTGCCTACGAGCAGTACTTC; CDR3: CASSEANSPAYEQYF
size: .; D: .; J: TRBJ2-7; V: TRBV6-5; DNA: TGTGCCAGCAGGGGAGGCCCCTACGAGCAGTACTTC; CDR3: CASRGGPYEQYF
size: .; D: TRBD2; J: TRBJ2-3; V: TRBV28; DNA: TGTGCCAGCCTAGCGGGAGTGCCCCCAGATACGCAGTATTTT; CDR3: CASLAGVPPDTQYF
size: .; D: TRBD2; J: TRBJ2-1; V: TRBV29-1; DNA: TGCAGCGTTGCTTCCGGGACTAGCGCCTTCGGCGAGCAGTTCTTC; CDR3: CSVASGTSAFGEQFF
size: .; D: TRBD1; J: TRBJ2-5; V: TRBV20-1; DNA: TGCAGGACAGGGGTTTTGGAGACCCAGTACTTC; CDR3: CRTGVLETQYF
size: .; D: .; J: TRBJ2-7; V: TRBV4-3; DNA: TGCGCCAGCAGCCAAGATCGGGGAGGGGGGAGCGAGCAGTACTTC; CDR3: CASSQDRGGGSEQYF
size: .; D: TRBD2; J: TRBJ2-2; V: TRBV5-4; DNA: TGTGCCAGCAGCTTGCGGGAGCGGGGCGTCACCGGGGAGCTGTTTTTT; CDR3: CASSLRERGVTGELFF
size: .; D: .; J: TRBJ2-7; V: TRBV5-4; DNA: TGTGCCAGCAGCTTCGGCGCTAGAAGTTACTACGAGCAGTACTTC; CDR3: CASSFGARSYYEQYF
size: .; D: .; J: TRBJ2-1; V: TRBV19; DNA: TGTGCCAGTAGATTAGGGGAGGGGGGACACAATGAGCAGTTCTTC; CDR3: CASRLGEGGHNEQFF
size: .; D: .; J: TRBJ2-7; V: TRBV4-3; DNA: TGCGCCAGCAGCCAAGATAATACAGGTTCCTACGAGCAGTACTTC; CDR3: CASSQDNTGSYEQYF
size: .; D: .; J: TRBJ1-2; V: TRBV7-9; DNA: TGTGCCAGCAGCCCCCGGGTAGGAAGCTACACCTTC; CDR3: CASSPRVGSYTF
size: .; D: .; J: TRBJ2-7; V: TRBV11-3; DNA: TGTGCCAGCAGCTTACCCCAAGGGGCCCACTACGAGCAGTACTTC; CDR3: CASSLPQGAHYEQYF
size: .; D: .; J: TRBJ2-1; V: TRBV4-1; DNA: TGCGCCAGCAGCCGGGGATGGGACATACACAATGAGCAGTTCTTC; CDR3: CASSRGWDIHNEQFF
size: .; D: .; J: TRBJ2-7; V: TRBV21-1; DNA: TGTGCCAGCAGCAAAGTTTGCCCAGCGGCCACCTACGAGCAGTACTTC; CDR3: CASSKVCPAATYEQYF
size: .; D: TRBD2; J: TRBJ2-3; V: TRBV11-2; DNA: TGTGCCAGCAGCCTTATGGCGGGAGCAGATACGCAGTATTTT; CDR3: CASSLMAGADTQYF
size: .; D: TRBD2; J: TRBJ2-7; V: TRBV7-8; DNA: TGTGCCAGCAGCCTCGAACTCCTAGCGGGATTCGACGAGCAGTACTTC; CDR3: CASSLELLAGFDEQYF
size: .; D: TRBD1; J: TRBJ1-2; V: TRBV20-1; DNA: TGCAGTGCACCGGGACAGCATGGCTACACCTTC; CDR3: CSAPGQHGYTF
size: .; D: .; J: TRBJ2-7; V: TRBV6-6; DNA: TGTGCCAGCGCTAAGGACACAAATACGTTGGAGTACTTC; CDR3: CASAKDTNTLEYF
size: once; D: .; J: TRBJ1-5; V: TRBV19; DNA: TGTGCCAGTAGACCCGGGACACGTAGCAATCAGCCCCAGCATTTT; CDR3: CASRPGTRSNQPQHF
size: .; D: .; J: TRBJ1-4; V: TRBV7-9; DNA: TGTGCCAGCAGTCTAACAGGGTATGCTGAAAAACTGTTTTTT; CDR3: CASSLTGYAEKLFF
size: .; D: .; J: TRBJ2-7; V: TRBV7-6; DNA: TGTGCCAGCAGCAGGACGGACAACATCTACGAGCAGTACTTC; CDR3: CASSRTDNIYEQYF
size: .; D: .; J: TRBJ1-1; V: TRBV6-5; DNA: TGTGCCAGCAGGATACAGGGAGGGGACACTGAAGCTTTCTTT; CDR3: CASRIQGGDTEAFF
size: .; D: .; J: TRBJ1-5; V: TRBV28; DNA: TGTGCCAGCAGTACGCTCACAGGGTATAGCAATCAGCCCCAGCATTTT; CDR3: CASSTLTGYSNQPQHF
size: .; D: TRBD1; J: TRBJ2-7; V: TRBV10-2; DNA: TGCGCCAGCAGTGAAGGGACAGCCTCCTACGAGCAGTACTTC; CDR3: CASSEGTASYEQYF
size: .; D: .; J: TRBJ2-7; V: TRBV19; DNA: TGTGCCAGTAGTCTCTCCTCGGTGGGACTCTTTCCAAAGGGCGAGCAGTACTTC; CDR3: CASSLSSVGLFPKGEQYF
size: .; D: TRBD1; J: TRBJ1-1; V: TRBV30; DNA: TGTGCCTGGAGCCAGGGGGTCGGTGAAGCTTTCTTT; CDR3: CAWSQGVGEAFF
size: few; D: TRBD1; J: TRBJ2-7; V: TRBV5-4; DNA: TGTGCCAGCACTAGGGGGGGGACAGGGGTCAACGAGCAGTACTTC; CDR3: CASTRGGTGVNEQYF
size: .; D: TRBD1; J: TRBJ1-4; V: TRBV5-1; DNA: TGCGCCAGCAGCTTAAAGGACAGGAGTTCTAATGAAAAACTGTTTTTT; CDR3: CASSLKDRSSNEKLFF
size: .; D: .; J: TRBJ2-7; V: TRBV7-6; DNA: TGTGCCAGCAGCTTACAGGGTGATTCTTACGAGCAGTACTTC; CDR3: CASSLQGDSYEQYF
size: .; D: TRBD2; J: TRBJ2-7; V: TRBV19; DNA: TGTGCCAGTAGTGGGGTAGCGGGATCCTACGAGCAGTACTTC; CDR3: CASSGVAGSYEQYF
size: few; D: .; J: TRBJ1-1; V: TRBV5-3; DNA: TGTGCCAGAAGCTTGGGCGGGGAGATGGCTGAAGCTTTCTTT; CDR3: CARSLGGEMAEAFF
size: once; D: .; J: TRBJ1-1; V: TRBV15; DNA: TGTGCCACCAGCAGAACCGCGGCCGCCTGGCCAAACACTGAAGCTTTCTTT; CDR3: CATSRTAAAWPNTEAFF
size: .; D: TRBD1; J: TRBJ2-2; V: TRBV28; DNA: TGTGCCAGTCATGCAGGGGGCGTGCGGGAGAACACCGGGGAGCTGTTTTTT; CDR3: CASHAGGVRENTGELFF
size: .; D: .; J: TRBJ1-1; V: TRBV6-1; DNA: TGTGCCAGCACGAGGACGGGGGGTGGGTACACTGAAGCTCTCTTT; CDR3: CASTRTGGGYTEALF
size: .; D: .; J: TRBJ1-5; V: TRBV27; DNA: TGTGCCAGCAGCGGACAGCTCAATCAGCCCCAGCATTTT; CDR3: CASSGQLNQPQHF
size: .; D: TRBD2; J: TRBJ2-3; V: TRBV6-6; DNA: TGTGCCAGCAGTTTCACACTAGCGGGAGATCCAGATACGCAGTATTTT; CDR3: CASSFTLAGDPDTQYF
size: few; D: TRBD1; J: TRBJ1-4; V: TRBV5-4; DNA: TGTGCCAGCAGCTTGGTGGGCAGGGGGAGGACTAATGAAAAACTGTTTTTT; CDR3: CASSLVGRGRTNEKLFF
size: .; D: .; J: TRBJ1-1; V: TRBV30; DNA: TGTGCCTGGAGGGACACCGCTGAAGCTTTCTTT; CDR3: CAWRDTAEAFF
size: .; D: .; J: TRBJ2-1; V: TRBV5-6; DNA: TGTGCCAGCAGCTTGGGGCCTAATGAGCAGTTCTTC; CDR3: CASSLGPNEQFF
size: .; D: .; J: TRBJ2-7; V: TRBV12-5; DNA: TGTGCTAGTGGTTTTGGGGGCAATTCCTACGAGCAGTACTTC; CDR3: CASGFGGNSYEQYF
size: .; D: TRBD2; J: TRBJ2-7; V: TRBV5-1; DNA: TGCGCCAGCAGCTTGGACGCGGGGGGCAACGGGCCATCCTACGAGCAGTACTTC; CDR3: CASSLDAGGNGPSYEQYF
size: .; D: .; J: TRBJ2-5; V: TRBV19; DNA: TGTGCCAGTAGTACCTCTACAGGGAGTATGGAGACCCAGTACTTC; CDR3: CASSTSTGSMETQYF
size: .; D: TRBD2; J: TRBJ2-3; V: TRBV5-5; DNA: TGTGCCAGCAGCGTTGGCGATCGACTAGCGGGAGGTTGGGTCGCGGATACGCAGTATTTT; CDR3: CASSVGDRLAGGWVADTQYF
size: few; D: TRBD2; J: TRBJ2-7; V: TRBV28; DNA: TGTGCCAGCGAACTAGCGGGAGCTCGAGAGCAGTACTTC; CDR3: CASELAGAREQYF